Listed below are T cell receptor beta chains from one sample, sequenced in a study of shared clonotypes between healthy human individuals. Method: immunoSEQ multiplex PCR; TCRdb's copy keeps in-frame clones and lacks some. The sample includes 650,000 to 750,000 clones, more than 70% seen only once; the top ten take about 2%. Sequencing was performed on memory CD4+ T cells sorted from blood. The receptors derive from a woman under 40 in good health. Both conserved end residues are trimmed from each CDR3. The D gene is left open where the match is weak. Clone sizes are given selectively: once, few, many, or a class where the clone is expanded.

V gene,J gene,D gene,clone size,CDR3 protein
TRBV5-1,TRBJ2-1,-,-,ASSLIGESTYNEQF
TRBV30,TRBJ2-4,TRBD1,-,AWGTGEGNIQY
TRBV5-5,TRBJ2-1,-,-,ASSLISSYNEQF
TRBV6-1,TRBJ1-1,-,-,ASRLQGGNTEAF
TRBV5-1,TRBJ2-1,-,-,ASSFGDEHNEQF
TRBV5-5,TRBJ2-3,TRBD2,once,ASSWQLAPSTDTQY
TRBV14,TRBJ2-3,-,-,ASSSYTDTQY
TRBV5-1,TRBJ2-7,TRBD1,-,ASSWGTGGNEQY
TRBV5-4,TRBJ2-1,TRBD2,-,ASSQGLAGVHNEQF
TRBV7-6,TRBJ2-3,TRBD2,-,ASSLGLAGSTDTQY
TRBV18,TRBJ2-5,-,-,ASSPHPREYQY
TRBV27,TRBJ2-1,TRBD2,-,ASSFGGRAGYEQF